The rows below give T cell receptor beta chains drawn from one sample of a study of T cells in localized non-small cell lung cancer. TCRdb's copy holds only in-frame clones and misses some; the assay was immunoSEQ multiplex PCR. The sample contains 55,000 to 75,000 clones, approximately 87% of which appear only once. The sample was peripheral blood, taken before any cancer treatment. The source is a male donor aged 60 or older with stage III squamous cell lung carcinoma. CDR3s include the opening cysteine and the closing phenylalanine or tryptophan. A D gene is named only where the DNA matches it firmly. The size entry is marked missing in some rows and otherwise reads once, few, many or a size class.

CDR3 protein	CDR3 DNA	V gene	J gene	D gene	clone size
CASSLLQGYSQPQHF	TGTGCCAGCAGTTTATTACAGGGGTATTCTCAGCCCCAGCATTTT	TRBV28	TRBJ1-5	TRBD1	.
CASSLVPGGSNVYNEQFF	TGTGCCAGCAGCTTAGTTCCAGGGGGCAGTAACGTCTACAATGAGCAGTTCTTC	TRBV7-2	TRBJ2-1	TRBD1	.
CASSFSSRGVAPDTQYF	TGTGCCAGCAGTTTCTCGTCGCGGGGGGTGGCTCCAGATACGCAGTATTTT	TRBV27	TRBJ2-3	TRBD2	.
CASSSGLAGWDEQFF	TGTGCCAGTAGTTCGGGACTAGCGGGCTGGGATGAGCAGTTCTTC	TRBV19	TRBJ2-1	TRBD2	.
CASSSGLAGADTQYF	TGTGCCAGCAGTTCCGGACTAGCGGGGGCGGATACGCAGTATTTT	TRBV7-6	TRBJ2-3	TRBD2	once
CASSRRNPTDTQYF	TGCGCCAGCAGCCGCCGTAACCCAACAGATACGCAGTATTTT	TRBV5-1	TRBJ2-3	.	.
CASSSSLAGGQETQYF	TGTGCCAGCAGTTCCAGTTTAGCGGGGGGGCAAGAGACCCAGTACTTC	TRBV6-6	TRBJ2-5	TRBD2	.
CASRLRGTRYGHEQFF	TGTGCCAGCAGATTACGCGGGACTAGGTATGGGCATGAGCAGTTCTTC	TRBV11-2	TRBJ2-1	TRBD2	.
CASRQINEKLFF	TGTGCCAGTAGACAGATTAATGAAAAACTGTTTTTT	TRBV19	TRBJ1-4	.	.
CASSQGLRTEQFF	TGTGCCAGCAGCCAAGGGCTCAGGACTGAGCAGTTCTTC	TRBV14	TRBJ2-1	.	.
CASSTNRGNTEAFF	TGTGCCAGCAGCACAAACAGGGGGAACACTGAAGCTTTCTTT	TRBV13	TRBJ1-1	TRBD1	.
CASSGEPLHF	TGTGCCAGTTCCGGAGAACCCCTCCACTTT	TRBV2	TRBJ1-6	.	few
CASSRDYKNIQYF	TGTGCCAGCAGCCGGGACTACAAAAACATTCAGTACTTC	TRBV6-5	TRBJ2-4	TRBD2	.
CASSLAGRSWSGNTIYF	TGTGCCAGCAGCTTAGCTGGACGGTCCTGGTCTGGAAACACCATATATTTT	TRBV7-2	TRBJ1-3	.	.
CASSPPGQGRHEQFF	TGCGCCAGCAGCCCCCCGGGACAGGGGAGGCATGAGCAGTTCTTC	TRBV4-3	TRBJ2-1	TRBD1	.
CASSKTASAKQPQHF	TGTGCCAGCAGCAAAACGGCAAGCGCGAAGCAGCCCCAGCATTTT	TRBV21-1	TRBJ1-5	.	once
CASSVAPSGVYNEQFF	TGTGCCAGCAGCGTAGCCCCTAGCGGGGTGTACAATGAGCAGTTCTTC	TRBV9	TRBJ2-1	TRBD2	.
CASSRYEPQHF	TGTGCCAGCAGTCGTTATGAGCCCCAGCATTTT	TRBV28	TRBJ1-5	.	.
CASSVTVNEKLFF	TGTGCCAGCAGCGTGACAGTTAATGAAAAACTGTTTTTT	TRBV9	TRBJ1-4	.	.
CASSRTVQETQYF	TGTGCCAGCAGTAGGACAGTACAAGAGACCCAGTACTTC	TRBV6-6	TRBJ2-5	.	.
CAWRRGQENSPLHF	TGTGCCTGGAGGAGGGGACAGGAAAATTCACCCCTCCACTTT	TRBV30	TRBJ1-6	TRBD1	.
CASSGSAGEYTGELFF	TGTGCCAGCAGCGGTAGCGCGGGAGAGTACACCGGGGAGCTGTTTTTT	TRBV7-8	TRBJ2-2	TRBD2	.
CASSYSASWSGELFF	TGTGCCAGCAGTTACTCGGCTAGCTGGAGCGGGGAGCTGTTTTTT	TRBV6-5	TRBJ2-2	.	.
CASIVGQTDQPQHF	TGTGCCAGCATTGTGGGCCAGACGGATCAGCCCCAGCATTTT	TRBV6-1	TRBJ1-5	.	.
CASSPQGDQHEKLFF	TGTGCCAGCAGCCCGCAGGGGGACCAGCATGAAAAACTGTTTTTT	TRBV5-6	TRBJ1-4	TRBD1	once
CSTALGQVGAEAFF	TGCAGCACGGCCCTGGGACAGGTGGGCGCTGAAGCTTTCTTT	TRBV29-1	TRBJ1-1	TRBD1	.
CASSPGTAYNQPQHF	TGCGCCAGCAGCCCTGGGACAGCTTATAATCAGCCCCAGCATTTT	TRBV5-1	TRBJ1-5	TRBD1	.
CATGRGLNTEAFF	TGTGCCACCGGGAGGGGTCTGAACACTGAAGCTTTCTTT	TRBV19	TRBJ1-1	.	.
CASSPSAGVFTGELFF	TGTGCCAGCTCACCATCGGCAGGGGTTTTCACCGGGGAGCTGTTTTTT	TRBV18	TRBJ2-2	.	.
CACTRRANVLTF	TGTGCCTGCACCCGGAGGGCCAACGTCCTGACTTTC	TRBV30	TRBJ2-6	.	.